A single sample gave rise to the 20 T cell receptor beta chains below, sequenced in a study of long-term antiretroviral therapy in people with HIV. They ran version v3.0 of the immunoSEQ assay at survey level. Data came from immunoSEQ multiplex PCR; TCRdb stores just in-frame clones and leaves some out. There are approximately 35,000 clones in the sample; 94% occur only once, and about 3.7% lies in the top ten. Sample: unsorted PBMCs, taken approximately 5 years after starting antiretroviral therapy. These receptors all come from a woman aged 45-65 years with HIV.

The genes are TRBV7-9 and TRBJ1-1; D not resolved. CDR3 length equals 13 residues. The V and J ends lost 4 bases and 1 base respectively, with 7 bases between them. Germline lookup yields CDR1 SEHNR and CDR2 FQNEAQ (reference sequence). Here the CDR3 DNA reads TGTGCCAGCAGCTCCCATTGGAACACTGAAGCTTTCTTT. This sequence encodes CASSSHWNTEAFF.

The V and J genes are TRBV5-8 and TRBJ1-1, with 9 bases aligning to TRBD1. CDR1 and CDR2 from the germline V gene are SGHTS and YDEGEE. The V segment lost 2 bases and the J segment 5 bases; nucleotides outside the gene matches: 10. The length of the CDR3 is 16 residues. CDR3 protein: CASSFGSTGGRTEAFF. The CDR3 nucleotides read TGTGCCAGCAGCTTTGGTTCGACAGGGGGTAGGACTGAAGCTTTCTTT.

The chain employs TRBV9 and TRBJ2-2, with TRBD2 identical over 8 bases. This CDR3 comprises 16 residues. Germline V lookup: CDR1 SGDLS, CDR2 YYNGEE. The V and J ends lost 2 bases and 4 bases, in that order; junction bases with no gene match: 7. In DNA, the CDR3 is TGTGCCAGCAGCGTCTCTCCCGGGGGGGCCACCGGGGAGCTGTTTTTT. It translates to CASSVSPGGATGELFF.

The gene calls are TRBV7-9 and TRBJ1-3; D is uncertain. This CDR3 spans 14 amino acids. Germline values: CDR1 SEHNR, CDR2 FQNEAQ (reference sequence). V lost 5 bases and J 1 base, leaving 9 bases between the germline ends. This chain's CDR3 is CASSGPGSGNTIYF. The CDR3 DNA reads as TGTGCCAGCAGCGGCCCGGGATCTGGAAACACCATATATTTT.

This sequence joins TRBV7-2 and TRBJ1-1, with D perhaps matching TRBD1 (6 bases). Germline CDR1 SGHTA, CDR2 FQGNSA. The germline V and J ends were trimmed by 4 bases and 6 bases, with 18 bases remaining between them. The CDR3 is 15 residues long. The CDR3 DNA reads as TGTGCCAGCAGCTACAGGGTGATGGGTGTCGCTGAAGCTTTCTTT. This codes for CASSYRVMGVAEAFF.

CDR3 loop: CASSLGGEPGETQYF. In nucleotides, the CDR3 is TGCGCCAGCAGCCTCGGAGGGGAGCCGGGGGAGACCCAGTACTTC. The genes are TRBV4-1 and TRBJ2-5, with D possibly matching TRBD2 (6 bases). The CDR3 covers 15 residues. Germline CDR1 MGHRA, CDR2 YSYEKL. Trimming removed 4 bases from V and 5 bases from J, with 17 bases in between.

The chain couples TRBV7-3 to TRBJ1-4; no clear D gene. V was trimmed by 2 bases and J by 0 bases, leaving 13 bases between them. Germline loops: CDR1 SGHTA, CDR2 FQGTGA. This CDR3 region has 17 residues. DNA for the CDR3: TGTGCCAGCAGCTTAGGTCGAAGAGACACAACTAATGAAAAACTGTTTTTT. Translation: CASSLGRRDTTNEKLFF.

This chain uses TRBV29-1 with TRBJ2-6; D ambiguous. This CDR3 region has 13 residues. V was shortened by 3 bases and J by 0 bases, with 3 bases between the two germline ends. Germline CDR1 is SQVTM and CDR2 is ANQGSEA. Here the CDR3 DNA reads TGCAGCGTTGACGACTCTGGGGCCAACGTCCTGACTTTC. Translation: CSVDDSGANVLTF. The whole variable domain, filled in from reference TRBV29-1 and TRBJ2-6, reads SAVISQKPSRDICQRGTSLTIQCQVDSQVTMMFWYRQQPGQSLTLIATANQGSEATYESGFVIDKFPISRPNLTFSTLTVSNMSPEDSSIYLCSVDDSGANVLTFGAGSRLTVL.

The chain recombines TRBV2 with TRBJ1-6, with a possible D match to TRBD1 (6 bases). V was shortened by 1 base and J by 14 bases, with 9 bases between the two germline ends. Germline lookup yields CDR1 SNHLY and CDR2 FYNNEI. This CDR3 is built from 12 residues. CDR3: CASSEERGSLHF. CDR3 DNA sequence: TGTGCCAGCAGTGAAGAAAGGGGGTCCCTCCACTTT.

The chain uses TRBV19 and TRBJ1-5; possible D gene TRBD1, 6 bases. V lost 3 bases and J lost 7, with 10 bases in between. CDR3 length: 13 amino acids. Germline V lookup: CDR1 LNHDA, CDR2 SQIVND (reference sequence). This CDR3 is CASSIQGLQPQHF. CDR3 coding DNA: TGTGCCAGTAGTATTCAGGGGTTACAGCCCCAGCATTTT.

The chain is built from TRBV27 and TRBJ2-3; 10 nucleotides match TRBD1. The J segment lost 1 base and the V segment lost 5 bases, leaving 12 bases of the junction unmatched. Germline V CDR1 and CDR2: MNHEY, SMNVEV (reference sequence). This CDR3 has 18 amino acids. DNA of the CDR3: TGTGCCAGCAGTGAGGGACAGGGGAAGCTTGAGGGCACAGATACGCAGTATTTT. Translated: CASSEGQGKLEGTDTQYF.

The chain is built from TRBV5-4 and TRBJ2-5, with 10 bases lining up with TRBD1. The CDR3 has 15 residues. Germline CDR1 SGHNT, CDR2 YYREEE (reference sequence). J gave up 4 bases and V 0 bases, and 3 bases lay outside the gene matches. The CDR3 loop is CASSLARTGGETQYF. In nucleotides, the CDR3 is TGTGCCAGCAGCTTGGCCAGGACAGGGGGAGAGACCCAGTACTTC.

The genes are TRBV5-4 and TRBJ2-3, with D tentatively TRBD2 (5 bases). This CDR3 region has 15 residues. The germline CDR1 and CDR2 sequences are SGHNT and YYREEE (reference sequence). With 4 bases removed from V and 0 bases from J, the gap between germline ends came to 12 bases. The CDR3 DNA sequence: TGTGCCAGCAGCCCATGGACGGGAAGCACAGATACGCAGTATTTT. Its protein product is CASSPWTGSTDTQYF.

This chain uses TRBV29-1 with TRBJ2-3; 9 bases match TRBD2. Germline V gene sequence: CDR1 SQVTM, CDR2 ANQGSEA. This CDR3 has 13 residues. V lost 4 bases to trimming and J lost 3 bases; unmatched junction nucleotides: 2. CDR3 nucleotides: TGCAGCGTTGTGACTAGCGGAACAGATACGCAGTATTTT. It yields the protein CSVVTSGTDTQYF.

The chain links TRBV5-4 to TRBJ2-3; tentative D call: TRBD2 (5 bases). Trimming left V 6 bases short and J 5 bases short, with 22 bases between. CDR1 is SGHNT and CDR2 is YYREEE in the germline V gene (reference sequence). The CDR3 has 16 residues. CDR3 DNA: TGTGCCAGCAACCCGGGAAGCATAGCCCGGGTAGATACGCAGTATTTT. Its translation: CASNPGSIARVDTQYF.

V and J are TRBV19 and TRBJ2-3; TRBD1 agrees at 9 bases. Per the germline V gene, CDR1 is LNHDA and CDR2 is SQIVND (reference sequence). CDR3 length: 13 amino acids. The J segment lost 3 bases and the V segment lost 7 bases, leaving 2 bases of the junction unmatched. The DNA for the CDR3 is TGTGCCAGTAACAGGGGGCTTACAGATACGCAGTATTTT. Protein sequence: CASNRGLTDTQYF. Based on the CDR3 plus reference TRBV19 and TRBJ2-3, the full variable domain is DGGITQSPKYLFRKEGQNVTLSCEQNLNHDAMYWYRQDPGQGLRLIYYSQIVNDFQKGDIAEGYSVSREKKESFPLTVTSAQKNPTAFYLCASNRGLTDTQYFGPGTRLTVL.

V is TRBV6-1 and J is TRBJ2-3; D is possibly TRBD1 (5 bases). Trimming took 2 bases from V and 3 from J, leaving 18 bases between them. Germline-derived CDR1 and CDR2 are MNHNS and SASEGT. The CDR3 loop spans 17 amino acids. Here the CDR3 DNA reads TGTGCCAGCAGTGAATTCCTAGGGGCGGTAGGGACAGATACGCAGTATTTT. It specifies CASSEFLGAVGTDTQYF.

The rearrangement uses TRBV11-2 and TRBJ2-5; D gene unclear. CDR1 and CDR2 from the germline V gene are SGHAT and FQNNGV. Trimming shortened V by 6 bases and J by 5 bases, and 13 bases separated the two germline ends. The CDR3 is 13 amino acids. This CDR3 is CASRRRKAETQYF. CDR3 nucleotide sequence: TGTGCCAGCAGACGCAGGAAGGCTGAGACCCAGTACTTC.

The gene calls are TRBV6-1 and TRBJ2-7; D is unclear. V was trimmed by 9 bases and J by 2 bases, leaving 11 bases between them. The CDR3 contains 12 residues. Germline-derived CDR1 and CDR2 are MNHNS and SASEGT. The DNA of the CDR3 is TGTGCCAGTAGGCCCGCAGCCTACGAGCAGTACTTC. It codes for CASRPAAYEQYF.

The chain has TRBV6-5 and TRBJ2-3; TRBD2 aligns across 7 bases. The germline V gene encodes CDR1 MNHEY and CDR2 SVGAGI. The CDR3 is made up of 15 amino acids. The J segment lost 2 bases and the V segment lost 2 bases, leaving 4 bases of the junction unmatched. CDR3 loop: CASSYAGTNTDTQYF. The CDR3 coding sequence is TGTGCCAGCAGTTACGCGGGGACTAACACAGATACGCAGTATTTT.